Shown below are 32 T cell receptor beta chains from a single sample sequenced in a study of blood T cells in healthy people across ages. Combining a sample-barcoded 5' primer with a J-beta primer mix, a second PCR ran for 7 to 11 cycles. TCRdb used MiXCR to reprocess the 5' RACE reads, holding one entry per CDR3 protein. The sample lists about 680,000 distinct CDR3 sequences; around half were seen once. The sequencing input was blood. The receptors were sampled from a woman aged 55-69 years in good health.

In regard to this clonotype: One junction end disagrees with the germline gene, perhaps due to a read error. DNA for the CDR3: TGTGCTAGCAGCTTAGACGCGGGGGCGCGAAATGAGCAGTTCTTC. Translation gives CASSLDAGARNEQFF. V usage is TRBV7-9 and J usage is TRBJ2-1; possible D gene TRBD2, 7 bases. The length of the CDR3 is 15 residues. Germline V lookup: CDR1 SEHNR, CDR2 FQNEAQ (reference sequence). The full variable domain, completed using reference TRBV7-9 and TRBJ2-1, is DTGVSQNPRHKITKRGQNVTFRCDPISEHNRLYWYRQTLGQGPEFLTYFQNEAQLEKSRLLSDRFSAERPKGSFSTLEIQRTEQGDSAMYLCASSLDAGARNEQFFGPGTRLTVL.

The CDR3 nucleotides are TGCAGTGCTAGCCAGGGAGCGGGGCAGTTCTTC. Translation: CSASQGAGQFF. This chain links TRBV20-1 with TRBJ2-1; perhaps TRBD2 as D (6 bases). With 3 bases removed from V and 12 bases from J, the gap between germline ends came to 12 bases. CDR1 and CDR2 from the germline V gene are DFQATT and SNEGSKA (reference sequence). The CDR3 length is 11 residues.

The chain combines TRBV27 with TRBJ2-2, with TRBD2 matching 11 bases. Unmatched junction bases numbered 7, after V lost 7 bases and J lost 0 bases. The CDR3 totals 17 residues. Looked up from germline, CDR1 is MNHEY and CDR2 is SMNVEV (reference sequence). In DNA form, the CDR3 reads TGTGCCAGCATGACTAGCGGGGATACCGCGAACACCGGGGAGCTGTTTTTT. Amino acid sequence: CASMTSGDTANTGELFF.

CDR3 coding DNA: TGTGCCAGCAGTGAAGATAGCACAGATACGCAGTATTTT. Protein sequence: CASSEDSTDTQYF. The chain carries TRBV2 and TRBJ2-3; D unclear. V was trimmed by 1 base and J by 0 bases, leaving 2 bases between them. Germline CDR1 reads SNHLY; CDR2 reads FYNNEI. CDR3 size: 13 residues.

The chain carries TRBV27 and TRBJ2-4; D remains ambiguous. The germline V and J ends were trimmed by 8 bases and 0 bases, with 17 bases remaining between them. Germline CDR1 is MNHEY and CDR2 is SMNVEV (reference sequence). This CDR3 contains 16 residues. The CDR3 coding sequence is TGTGCCAGCCTGAAGGGCCAAAAGATAGCCAAAAACATTCAGTACTTC. This codes for CASLKGQKIAKNIQYF.

The chain employs TRBV7-2 and TRBJ2-1; 13 bases are a match to TRBD2. Trimming took 2 bases from V and 9 from J; bases not matched to a gene: 10. CDR1 is SGHTA, CDR2 FQGNSA, per germline. The CDR3 extends over 17 amino acids. CDR3 amino acids: CASSLSARTSGSSEQFF. The CDR3 DNA follows: TGTGCCAGCAGCTTATCTGCCCGGACTAGCGGGAGTAGTGAGCAGTTCTTC. Drawing the rest from reference TRBV7-2 and TRBJ2-1, the complete variable domain is GAGVSQSPSNKVTEKGKDVELRCDPISGHTALYWYRQSLGQGLEFLIYFQGNSAPDKSGLPSDRFSAERTGGSVSTLTIQRTQQEDSAVYLCASSLSARTSGSSEQFFGPGTRLTVL.

This chain connects TRBV5-4 to TRBJ2-5; the D is unclear. Germline V gives CDR1 SGHNT, CDR2 YYREEE (reference sequence). The CDR3 has 14 amino acids. The germline V and J ends were trimmed by 0 bases and 3 bases, with 9 bases remaining between them. This CDR3 reads CASSLAWQEETQYF. The DNA of the CDR3 is TGTGCCAGCAGCTTGGCTTGGCAGGAAGAGACCCAGTACTTC.

The chain links TRBV29-1 to TRBJ1-2; D gene unclear. This CDR3 spans 13 amino acids. Germline loops: CDR1 SQVTM, CDR2 ANQGSEA. V shed 7 bases and J shed 2 bases, with 14 bases lying between them. CDR3 sequence (DNA): TGCAGCGCAGCTAAGTTTTGGAACTATGGCTACACCTTC. It codes for CSAAKFWNYGYTF.

This clonotype was recorded a few times. J is TRBJ2-5 and V is TRBV15; D not resolved. Trimming took off 1 base at V and 7 bases at J, with 16 bases between the two ends. Germline CDR1 and CDR2: LNHNV and YYDKDF (reference sequence). The CDR3 has 15 amino acids. CDR3 protein: CATSRAGLQDGTQYF. The CDR3 DNA follows: TGTGCCACCAGCAGAGCCGGGCTCCAGGATGGGACCCAGTACTTC. Filled out from reference TRBV15 and TRBJ2-5, the complete variable domain reads DAMVIQNPRYQVTQFGKPVTLSCSQTLNHNVMYWYQQKSSQAPKLLFHYYDKDFNNEADTPDNFQSRRPNTSFCFLDIRSPGLGDTAMYLCATSRAGLQDGTQYFGPGTRLLVL.

This clonotype has more than one count but fewer than ten. The chain is built from TRBV20-1 and TRBJ2-1; 8 bases align to TRBD2. Looked up from germline, CDR1 is DFQATT and CDR2 is SNEGSKA (reference sequence). The CDR3 consists of 15 residues. J was trimmed by 9 bases and V by 3 bases; bases with no gene match: 13. The CDR3 region is CSARGREGPGSEQFF. The CDR3 bases are TGCAGTGCTAGGGGCCGGGAGGGCCCTGGTAGTGAGCAGTTCTTC.

The genes are TRBV20-1 and TRBJ2-7; 8 bases align to TRBD2. Per the germline V gene, CDR1 is DFQATT and CDR2 is SNEGSKA (reference sequence). J lost 5 bases, V lost 2 bases, and 8 bases had no gene match. CDR3 length equals 14 residues. CDR3 in amino acids: CSARSGGGRNEQYF. In DNA form, the CDR3 reads TGCAGTGCTAGAAGCGGGGGTGGTAGGAACGAGCAGTACTTC.

This clonotype has just a few counts. The rearrangement uses TRBV20-1 and TRBJ1-1; 12 nucleotides agree with TRBD1. V lost 0 bases, J lost 4 bases, and 6 bases stayed unmatched. Germline CDR1 and CDR2: DFQATT and SNEGSKA (reference sequence). CDR3 size: 16 residues. The CDR3 DNA is TGCAGTGCTAGAGATCTCCGGGACAGGGGGCGCACTGAAGCTTTCTTT. Translated: CSARDLRDRGRTEAFF.

This chain uses TRBV20-1 with TRBJ2-5; D is possibly TRBD2 (6 bases). The tail of the sequence fits TRBJ2-7 better, so the J call may be wrong. This CDR3 has 13 amino acids. Germline values: CDR1 DFQATT, CDR2 SNEGSKA (reference sequence). The CDR3 sequence: CSARGPGVYEQYF. For the CDR3, the DNA is TGCAGTGCTAGAGGGCCGGGGGTGTACGAGCAGTACTTC.

J is TRBJ2-5 and V is TRBV5-1, with TRBD2 identical over 7 bases. The ends lost 4 bases at V and 11 bases at J; junction bases unmatched: 11. This CDR3 has 13 residues. CDR1 SGHRS and CDR2 YFSETQ come from the germline V gene. The CDR3 reads CASSMLADNEQYF. DNA for the CDR3: TGCGCCAGCAGCATGCTAGCGGACAATGAGCAGTACTTC.

The rearrangement links TRBV7-2 to TRBJ2-3; 7 bases match TRBD1. V trimming: 4 bases; J trimming: 8 bases; junction bases outside the gene matches: 15. The CDR3 spans 16 residues. Germline CDR1 and CDR2: SGHTA and FQGNSA. The CDR3 spells CASSSPDRPRLATQYF. The CDR3 nucleotides read TGTGCCAGCAGCTCACCGGACAGGCCTAGGCTGGCTACGCAGTATTTT.

CDR3 residues: CSVDRSMNTEAFF. CDR3 in DNA: TGCAGCGTTGATCGGTCCATGAACACTGAAGCTTTCTTT. The chain is built from TRBV29-1 and TRBJ1-1; no reliable D call. V lost 3 bases, J lost 0 bases, and 8 bases lay in between. The CDR3 covers 13 residues. From germline, CDR1 is SQVTM and CDR2 ANQGSEA.

The rearrangement uses TRBV14 and TRBJ1-5, with D possibly matching TRBD1 (6 bases). CDR1 is SGHDN, CDR2 FVKESK, per germline. This CDR3 contains 16 residues. V lost 4 bases, J lost 2 bases, and 15 bases lay in between. CDR3 coding DNA: TGTGCCAGCAGCCCGACAGGATACGGAGGCAATCAGCCCCAGCATTTT. Translating it yields CASSPTGYGGNQPQHF.

The sample holds a few counts of this clonotype. The chain has TRBV6-2 or TRBV6-3 and TRBJ2-3; TRBD2 matches at 13 bases. The trim removed 2 bases at V and 3 bases at J, leaving 11 bases unmatched. Germline assignment: CDR1 MNHEY and CDR2 SVGEGT. The CDR3 is 19 residues long. The CDR3 reads CASSYPTSGRAVMTDTQYF. The CDR3 DNA is TGTGCCAGCAGTTACCCAACTAGCGGGAGGGCCGTAATGACAGATACGCAGTATTTT.

By share, this clonotype ranks as medium-sized (0.01 to 0.1%). The CDR3 bases are TGTGCCAGCAGCCCACAGAACTATGGCTACACCTTC. This encodes CASSPQNYGYTF. The gene calls are TRBV14 and TRBJ1-2; D is unclear. The CDR3 loop spans 12 amino acids. With 4 bases removed from V and 2 bases from J, the gap between germline ends came to 5 bases. Germline V gene data show CDR1 as SGHDN and CDR2 as FVKESK.

This clonotype was recorded once. The V call is TRBV20-1, the J call TRBJ1-4; a weak D match, TRBD1 (5 bases). CDR3 length: 14 residues. Germline CDR1 and CDR2: DFQATT and SNEGSKA (reference sequence). V was cut by 4 bases and J by 3 bases, with 12 bases left in between. The CDR3 DNA reads as TGCAGTGCTACGCCGGGACCCGCTAATGAAAAACTGTTTTTT. Its protein is CSATPGPANEKLFF.

The rearrangement joins TRBV20-1 to TRBJ2-1; D gene unclear. Trimming stripped 0 bases from V and 2 bases from J, with 11 bases between. The CDR3 extends over 15 amino acids. Germline CDR1 DFQATT, CDR2 SNEGSKA (reference sequence). The CDR3: CSARDSGRAYNEQFF. CDR3 in DNA: TGCAGTGCTAGAGATTCGGGCCGAGCCTACAATGAGCAGTTCTTC.

This clonotype turned up a few times. The V and J genes are TRBV20-1 and TRBJ2-7; 7 bases match TRBD2. The V gene end was trimmed by 8 bases and the J gene end by 6 bases; junction bases not matched to a gene: 7. The CDR3 spans 11 residues. Germline assignment: CDR1 DFQATT and CDR2 SNEGSKA (reference sequence). The CDR3 nucleotides read TGCAGTTCCGGACTAGGGCCCGAGCAGTACTTC. It encodes CSSGLGPEQYF.

The chain links TRBV2 to TRBJ1-4, with TRBD1 identical over 8 bases. The ends lost 5 bases at V and 8 bases at J; junction bases unmatched: 7. Germline-derived CDR1 and CDR2 are SNHLY and FYNNEI. The length of the CDR3 is 14 residues. CDR3 nucleotide sequence: TGTGCCAGCAGTTACCAGGGGGCGGGGGAAAAACTGTTTTTT. Amino acids: CASSYQGAGEKLFF.

The rearrangement uses TRBV7-2 and TRBJ1-5, with no clear D. Per the germline V gene, CDR1 is SGHTA and CDR2 is FQGNSA. Trimming shortened V by 1 base and J by 4 bases, and 8 bases separated the two germline ends. CDR3 size: 14 residues. The CDR3 reads CASSLVFPNQPQHF. The CDR3 DNA follows: TGTGCCAGCAGCTTAGTTTTTCCGAATCAGCCCCAGCATTTT.

This clonotype occurred a few times. The chain has TRBV7-2 and TRBJ2-1; the match to TRBD1 covers 8 bases. CDR1 and CDR2 from the germline V gene are SGHTA and FQGNSA. V lost 11 bases, J lost 6 bases, and 6 bases stayed unmatched. The CDR3 is 12 residues long. This chain's CDR3 is CAVSGGFNEQFF. DNA for the CDR3: TGTGCCGTGTCAGGGGGCTTCAATGAGCAGTTCTTC.

The genes are TRBV7-9 and TRBJ2-1; TRBD2 agrees at 11 bases. Germline trimming cut 6 bases from V and 6 bases from J; bases unmatched to any gene: 16. The CDR3 runs 18 residues. CDR1 and CDR2 from the germline V gene are SEHNR and FQNEAQ (reference sequence). DNA of the CDR3: TGTGCCAGCAGTTTACCGCAGATACTAGCGGGAGCGCCCAATGAGCAGTTCTTC. Its protein product is CASSLPQILAGAPNEQFF.

This clonotype appeared once. V usage is TRBV6-5 and J usage is TRBJ2-7, with TRBD1 matching over 8 bases. The length of the CDR3 is 16 residues. V trimming: 4 bases; J trimming: 2 bases; junction bases outside the gene matches: 10. The germline gives CDR1 MNHEY, CDR2 SVGAGI. CDR3 loop: CASSSPTGDHPYEQYF. The DNA of the CDR3 is TGTGCCAGCAGTTCCCCGACAGGGGACCACCCCTACGAGCAGTACTTC.

V gene TRBV15 combines with J gene TRBJ2-1; TRBD2 aligns across 9 bases. In germline, CDR1 is LNHNV, CDR2 YYDKDF (reference sequence). This CDR3 comprises 16 residues. V was clipped by 5 bases and J by 0 bases; unmatched bases: 5. The CDR3 protein is CATSGAGGNSYNEQFF. In DNA form, the CDR3 reads TGTGCCACCAGCGGAGCGGGAGGAAACTCCTACAATGAGCAGTTCTTC.

The chain employs TRBV7-2 and TRBJ2-7; 8 nucleotides agree with TRBD2. Germline V gene lookup returns CDR1 SGHTA and CDR2 FQGNSA. V lost 1 base to trimming and J lost 0 bases; unmatched junction nucleotides: 8. The CDR3 has 17 amino acids. The CDR3 sequence: CASSLGGLAGTSYEQYF. CDR3 sequence (DNA): TGTGCCAGCAGCTTAGGCGGTTTAGCGGGGACCTCCTACGAGCAGTACTTC.

This chain connects TRBV4-2 to TRBJ2-1; 11 bases are shared with TRBD2. CDR1 is LGHNA, CDR2 YNFKEQ, per germline. The J segment lost 4 bases and the V segment lost 3 bases, leaving 2 bases of the junction unmatched. The CDR3 length is 15 residues. CDR3 loop: CASSQIAGGYNEQFF. In nucleotides, the CDR3 is TGTGCCAGCAGCCAGATAGCGGGAGGGTACAATGAGCAGTTCTTC.

V and J are TRBV20-1 and TRBJ1-2; the match to TRBD1 covers 7 bases. The length of the CDR3 is 13 residues. With V trimmed by 1 base and J by 6 bases, 5 bases remained unmatched. Germline CDR1 DFQATT, CDR2 SNEGSKA (reference sequence). This CDR3 is CSARAQGRDGYTF. The CDR3 DNA reads as TGCAGTGCTAGAGCACAGGGGAGGGATGGCTACACCTTC.

This sequence joins TRBV29-1 and TRBJ2-5, with D perhaps given as TRBD1 or TRBD2 (5 bases each). CDR1 and CDR2 from the germline V gene are SQVTM and ANQGSEA. This CDR3 is 14 amino acids long. V dropped 4 bases and J dropped 1 base, with 13 bases sitting between them. In DNA, the CDR3 is TGCAGCGTTGGGGAGACAGAGACCCAAGAGACCCAGTACTTC. The encoded protein is CSVGETETQETQYF.